One T cell receptor beta chain is described in this entry. Antigen unknown. TCR beta CDR3 region amplification was performed from RNA transcripts. HTBI primers were used for first-round RT-PCR of the TCR CDR3. TCRdb redid the calling of the multiplex PCR reads with MiXCR, one entry per CDR3 protein. This table holds fewer than 650,000 distinct CDR3 sequences, approximately 14% found once. Ophthalmopathy in the patients scored at least 3 on Clinical Activity Score and at least 4 on NOSPECS grade, lasting under 3 months. Patients were excluded for uncontrolled infection, other autoimmune disease, pregnancy or lactation. The data derive from a study of T cells in Graves' hyperthyroidism and ophthalmopathy. Study-level results: Ophthalmopathy was separated from stable hyperthyroidism by a 13 V-J model.

The V gene's germline CDR1 is MRHNA and CDR2 SNTAGT. The CDR3 has 18 amino acids. Trimming pared 3 bases from V and 0 bases from J, leaving 18 bases between. Sequencing was done on a sample of blood. This TCR derives from a woman aged 40 to 50 with Graves' ophthalmopathy. The chain has TRBV6-4 and TRBJ2-4; D is uncertain. For the CDR3, the DNA is TGTGCCAGCAGTGAATCCGGGCCCTTGAGACTAGCCAAAAACATTCAGTACTTC. Its protein product is CASSESGPLRLAKNIQYF.